This T cell receptor (beta chain) was sequenced for a study of post-analysis software for immune sequencing data. About the research overall: The courses of disease that were included comprised relapsing-remitting, secondary progressive and progressive-relapsing multiple sclerosis.

To note about this clonotype: Antigen: not known.

Unique molecular identifiers had been added to the TCR beta cDNA libraries. MiXCR, applied by TCRdb to the PCR reads, yields one record per CDR3 protein. The data show a few hundred thousand distinct CDR3 sequences, approximately 45% seen once. The study, taken as a whole, reports: Comparison of patients with controls showed five TRBV segments more frequent in patients, TRBV5-6, TRBV5-1 and TRBV20-1 among them.

The CDR3 is made up of 16 amino acids. V was pared by 2 bases and J by 2 bases, with 12 bases between. This sequence joins TRBV12-3 or TRBV12-4 and TRBJ2-2; a possible D gene is TRBD2 (6 bases). Sequenced input: blood. The receptor was derived from a girl between 5 and 17 years old with multiple sclerosis. This chain's CDR3 is CASSLRRDFNTGELFF. CDR3 bases: TGTGCCAGCAGTTTACGCCGGGACTTCAACACCGGGGAGCTGTTTTTT.